This passage covers 5 T cell receptor beta chains from one sample sequenced in a study of cytomegalovirus exposure and HLA in healthy donors. PCR involved 60 Vbeta and 13 Jbeta primers. The assay was immunoSEQ multiplex PCR, and TCRdb's table has in-frame clones only and misses some. The table has 130,000 or so clones, approximately 85% seen once. Sequencing was performed on PBMCs. The receptor source for this set is a woman in her 30s in good health and CMV-seropositive.

V gene TRBV2 combines with J gene TRBJ1-1; weak D call: TRBD1 (5 bases). There are 13 residues in the CDR3. Germline V gene data show CDR1 as SNHLY and CDR2 as FYNNEI. Trimming stripped 10 bases from V and 0 bases from J, with 12 bases between. The CDR3 DNA is TGTGCCAATCGACAGTATATGAACACTGAAGCTTTCTTT. Protein sequence: CANRQYMNTEAFF. The full variable domain, rest sourced from reference TRBV2 and TRBJ1-1, is EPEVTQTPSHQVTQMGQEVILRCVPISNHLYFYWYRQILGQKVEFLVSFYNNEISEKSEIFDDQFSVERPDGSNFTLKIRSTKLEDSAMYFCANRQYMNTEAFFGQGTRLTVV.

The genes are TRBV29-1 and TRBJ2-5, with D possibly being TRBD1 (5 bases). The CDR3 totals 13 residues. V gave up 6 bases and J gave up 2 bases, with 13 bases separating them. Per the germline V gene, CDR1 is SQVTM and CDR2 is ANQGSEA. CDR3 region: CSVLRAVQETQYF. CDR3 coding DNA: TGCAGCGTCCTCAGGGCGGTTCAAGAGACCCAGTACTTC.

The V call is TRBV5-1, the J call TRBJ1-1, with unresolved D. The V end lost 4 bases, the J end lost 4 bases, and 14 bases lay between the germline ends. The CDR3 is 14 amino acids. In germline, CDR1 is SGHRS, CDR2 YFSETQ. The CDR3 bases are TGCGCCAGCAGCCCGACACCGCGGGCCACTGAAGCTTTCTTT. This sequence encodes CASSPTPRATEAFF.

V gene TRBV2 combines with J gene TRBJ2-3, with 9 bases lining up with TRBD2. The trim removed 5 bases at V and 4 bases at J, leaving 16 bases unmatched. The CDR3 has 18 amino acids. Per the germline V gene, CDR1 is SNHLY and CDR2 is FYNNEI. In DNA form, the CDR3 reads TGTGCCAGCAGTCCCCGAAAAGGGGCGGGGGGGCCTCCAGATACGCAGTATTTT. Protein product: CASSPRKGAGGPPDTQYF.

V usage is TRBV10-3 and J usage is TRBJ1-2, with 7 bases identical to TRBD1. CDR3 length: 13 amino acids. Unmatched junction bases numbered 8, after V lost 8 bases and J lost 5 bases. Germline V gives CDR1 ENHRY, CDR2 SYGVKD. The CDR3 DNA reads as TGTGCCATCGCGCCCGGGACAGATTATGGCTACACCTTC. Residues: CAIAPGTDYGYTF.